In this sample, the clone carrying this TCR beta chain turned up a few times. The data belong to a study of blood T cell repertoires in COVID-19. The overall study: Spain, Italy and the United States supplied samples that represented acute and convalescent COVID-19. The analysed material was cDNA or gDNA that came from T cells, B-cell-depleted T cells, or PBMCs.

The authors' processing: Cell counts per sample came from amplifying reference gene primers. The table came from immunoSEQ multiplex PCR; TCRdb's copy has only in-frame clones and leaves some out. The V and J calls and clone size were taken over from that table, and D and trimming were inferred from the DNA. The data show about 140,000 clones, roughly 86% seen once. The CDR3 has 13 amino acids. The V gene end was trimmed by 5 bases and the J gene end by 0 bases; junction bases not matched to a gene: 3. CDR1 is GTSNPN, CDR2 SVGIG, per germline (reference sequence). The TCR comes from a woman in her fifties or sixties with acute or convalescent COVID-19. The sequencing sample was made of peripheral blood. The V and J genes are TRBV30 and TRBJ1-1; 7 bases line up with TRBD1. The CDR3 sequence: CAWGTAVNTEAFF. CDR3 bases: TGTGCCTGGGGGACAGCCGTGAACACTGAAGCTTTCTTT.